This T cell receptor (beta chain) was recovered during a study of T cell changes during pregnancy in multiple sclerosis (dated by TCRdb to 2018 to 2020). Context from the whole study: The study looked at changes in the T cell repertoire across pregnancy in women with multiple sclerosis.

As to this clone: This receptor's antigen is unknown. Per-base qualities were not stored, and no clone one base away is much larger.

Trimming costs V 5 bases and J 3 bases, and their ends lie 10 bases apart. Taken from the germline V gene, the CDR1 and CDR2 loops are SGHTA and FQGTGA. The CDR3 runs 13 residues from the cysteine to the phenylalanine. The read is trimmed to its CDR3 DNA, 39 bases read in frame from base 1. Library preparation employed the immunoSEQ multiplex PCR assay. This immuneACCESS table, as held by TCRdb, lists in-frame sequences with V and J called but not all clones. Of the missing ones, under half trace to an unresolved V gene in checked studies; the others have no known cause. This sample is represented by roughly 43,000 clones; roughly 87% of them were singletons. The ten largest clones represent approximately 1.1% of the sample.

Sequenced here: CD4+ T cells from peripheral blood mononuclear cells, sampled after pregnancy. The chain is assembled from TRBV7-3 and TRBJ1-1, with an unclear D gene assignment. The TCR was taken from a female donor with multiple sclerosis, enrolled in a pregnancy study. The DNA is as follows: TGTGCCAGCAGCGCTCAACGGGACACTGAAGCTTTCTTT. Its product reads: CASSAQRDTEAFF. The CDR3 plus the reference TRBV7-3 and TRBJ1-1 genes for the other parts give the full variable domain: GAGVSQTPSNKVTEKGKYVELRCDPISGHTALYWYRQSLGQGPEFLIYFQGTGAADDSGLPNDRFFAVRPEGSVSTLKIQRTERGDSAVYLCASSAQRDTEAFFGQGTRLTVV.